A selection of T cell receptor beta chains follows, all from one sample in a study of shared clonotypes between healthy human individuals. Profiling relied on immunoSEQ multiplex PCR, and the TCRdb table lists in-frame clones only, not all of them. The sample has around 1.9 million clones, about 93% seen once. The source material was naive CD8+ T cells from PBMCs. These TCRs come from a man between 18 and 35 years old in good health. Some clones in this sample may be carry-over from other donors' samples. Both conserved end residues are part of each CDR3. A D gene is named only where the DNA matches it firmly. Where a row states a size, it is once, few, many or the class of an expanded clone; other rows omit it.

j_call d_call cdr3_length v_call clone_size cdr3_nt cdr3_aa
TRBJ2-7 . 12 TRBV29-1 . TGCAGCGTTGAGGAACAGGGATACGAGCAGTACTTC CSVEEQGYEQYF
TRBJ2-7 . 13 TRBV9 . TGTGCCAGCAGCTATGGCGCCGGCGACGAGCAGTACTTC CASSYGAGDEQYF
TRBJ2-7 TRBD2 15 TRBV5-4 . TGTGCCAGCAGCCAATGGACTAGCGGCACCTACGAGCAGTACTTC CASSQWTSGTYEQYF
TRBJ1-1 . 13 TRBV5-6 . TGTGCCAGCAGCTTGAGAACCTCGCGGGAAGCTTTCTTT CASSLRTSREAFF
TRBJ2-2 TRBD2 17 TRBV7-3 . TGTGCCAGCAGCTTATATCCCCGACTAGCTGGCGCCGGGGAGCTGTTTTTT CASSLYPRLAGAGELFF
TRBJ2-7 . 12 TRBV6-1 . TGTGCCAGCCGGGAGAGCTCCTACGAGCAGTACTTC CASRESSYEQYF
TRBJ1-2 . 16 TRBV28 once TGTGCCAGCAGCCCTCAGGGGATGGAGGACCTCTATGGCTACACCTTC CASSPQGMEDLYGYTF
TRBJ2-7 TRBD1 13 TRBV7-7 . TGTGCCAGCAGCGTGACAGGGTCTGACGAGCAGTACTTC CASSVTGSDEQYF
TRBJ2-1 . 15 TRBV7-9 . TGTGCCAGCAGCCCCGGGACCGATTCCTACAATGAGCAGTTCTTC CASSPGTDSYNEQFF
TRBJ2-1 . 14 TRBV19 . TGTGCCAGTAGGTTTGTGGAGGAAACCAATGAGCAGTTCTTC CASRFVEETNEQFF
TRBJ1-1 . 15 TRBV27 . TGTGCCAGCAGTACCAGAGGGGGAGCTGCGTCCGAAGCTTTCTTT CASSTRGGAASEAFF
TRBJ2-7 . 14 TRBV5-8 . TGTGCCAGCAGCGTCCTAGAGCGGTACTACGAGCAGTACTTC CASSVLERYYEQYF
TRBJ2-7 . 16 TRBV27 . TGTGCCAGCAGTTATTCGTTAGGGGTGTTTACTTACGAGCAGTACTTC CASSYSLGVFTYEQYF
TRBJ2-7 . 16 TRBV14 . TGTGCCAGCAGCCAAGTTCCTAAACCTTCACCTTACGAGCAGTACTTC CASSQVPKPSPYEQYF
TRBJ2-3 . 20 TRBV6-4 . TGTGCCAGCAGGGCCCTCGACAGTCCTCTAGCGCTCCCCTTCACAGATACGCAGTATTTT CASRALDSPLALPFTDTQYF
TRBJ2-7 . 13 TRBV18 . TGTGCCAGCTCACCATCACCAATTTACGAGCAGTACTTC CASSPSPIYEQYF
TRBJ1-5 TRBD1 13 TRBV13 . TGTGCCAGCAGCTCGCGACAGGGCCAGCCCCAGCATTTT CASSSRQGQPQHF
TRBJ2-7 . 13 TRBV10-1 . TGCGCCAGCAGTGAATCCGGGACCTACGAGCAGTACTTC CASSESGTYEQYF
TRBJ2-2 . 15 TRBV11-3 once TGTGCCAGCAGCTTAGACGGCAGGGACACCGGGGAGCTGTTTTTT CASSLDGRDTGELFF
TRBJ2-2 TRBD2 16 TRBV30 . TGTGCCTGGAGTGTCTTGGCGGGAGGGGTTTCCGGGGAGCTGTTTTTT CAWSVLAGGVSGELFF
TRBJ2-2 TRBD1 18 TRBV7-3 . TGTGCCAGCAGCTTAACGAAGGGACAGGGGATATTCGCCGGGGAGCTGTTTTTT CASSLTKGQGIFAGELFF
TRBJ1-5 . 15 TRBV4-3 . TGCGCCAGCAGCCAAGTATGGGGAGATAATCAGCCCCAGCATTTT CASSQVWGDNQPQHF
TRBJ2-7 . 15 TRBV7-6 . TGTGCCAGCAGCTTAGGGACGCTAAGCTCCTACGAGCAGTACTTC CASSLGTLSSYEQYF
TRBJ2-7 . 13 TRBV30 . TGTGCCGGCAGGGTTCTCAGCTCCTACGAGCAGTACTTC CAGRVLSSYEQYF
TRBJ1-3 . 13 TRBV28 few TGTGCCAGCTCCGACAGTCCTTGGGACACCATATATTTT CASSDSPWDTIYF
TRBJ2-7 . 14 TRBV27 . TGTGCCAGCAGTTTGAGGCCCGGTACCTACGAGCAGTACTTC CASSLRPGTYEQYF
TRBJ1-5 . 15 TRBV18 once TGTGCCAGCTCACCAACCGGGAATAGCAATCAGCCCCAGCATTTT CASSPTGNSNQPQHF
TRBJ2-1 TRBD2 15 TRBV6-1 . TGTGCCAGCAGTGAATCCCGAAGACTAGCGGCTGAGCAGTTCTTC CASSESRRLAAEQFF
TRBJ2-1 . 16 TRBV9 . TGTGCCAGCAGCCAAGTTGGGGGCCCGAACTACAATGAGCAGTTCTTC CASSQVGGPNYNEQFF
TRBJ2-7 . 12 TRBV27 . TGTGCCAGCAGCCTTCAATCGGGGGAGCAGTACTTC CASSLQSGEQYF
TRBJ2-3 . 18 TRBV15 . TGTGCCACCAGCAGAGAGGCGGCGAACAAGCTAAACACAGATACGCAGTATTTT CATSREAANKLNTDTQYF
TRBJ2-1 TRBD2 13 TRBV29-1 . TGCAGCGTTCCGGGACTAGCAGAACTGGAGCAGTTCTTC CSVPGLAELEQFF
TRBJ2-7 TRBD1 16 TRBV28 . TGTGCCAGCAGTTTTTGGTTGGGGACAGGAGCCTACGAGCAGTACTTC CASSFWLGTGAYEQYF
TRBJ2-7 . 14 TRBV27 once TGTGCCAGCAGTTTAGTAGGGCGGGCCTACGAGCAGTACTTC CASSLVGRAYEQYF
TRBJ2-7 . 15 TRBV6-1 . TGTGCCACACAGGACGGAAGGGTCAAATACTACGAGCAGTACTTC CATQDGRVKYYEQYF
TRBJ2-2 TRBD2 16 TRBV27 . TGTGCCAGCAGTCCCTTAGCGGGAGCGAACACCGGGGAGCTGTTTTTT CASSPLAGANTGELFF
TRBJ2-2 . 16 TRBV5-1 once TGCGCCAGCAGACACGGGACACCATCGAACACCGGGGAGCTGTTTTTT CASRHGTPSNTGELFF
TRBJ2-3 . 15 TRBV7-9 . TGTGCCAGCACAATCGGAGCAGCACACACAGATACGCAGTATTTT CASTIGAAHTDTQYF
TRBJ2-3 TRBD2 15 TRBV27 . TGTGCCACCCTCCCACTAGCGGGAGGGCCGGATACGCAGTATTTT CATLPLAGGPDTQYF
TRBJ2-2 . 16 TRBV11-1 once TGTGCCAGCAGGGGGGACAAAGGGATTAACACCGGGGAGCTGTTTTTT CASRGDKGINTGELFF
TRBJ2-1 . 12 TRBV5-8 . TGTGCCAGCACCCTTCTAGCAAATGAGCAGTTCTTC CASTLLANEQFF
TRBJ2-2 . 12 TRBV6-6 . TGTGCCAGCAACCCGGGAGATCGGGTGCTGTTTTTT CASNPGDRVLFF
TRBJ2-3 TRBD2 19 TRBV4-1 . TGCGCCAGCAGCCAAGATCTAAGGTTGGGAGCGGGACCTCTGGATACGCAGTATTTT CASSQDLRLGAGPLDTQYF
TRBJ2-1 . 16 TRBV7-7 . TGTGCCAGCAGTCCCTTCAGTTTTAGTGGGGATAATGAGCAGTTCTTC CASSPFSFSGDNEQFF
TRBJ1-5 TRBD1 16 TRBV27 . TGTGCCAGCAGAACTGGGACAGGGGGCGTTGGTCAGCCCCAGCATTTT CASRTGTGGVGQPQHF
TRBJ1-1 . 14 TRBV15 . TGTGCCACCAGCAGTTTAAACGTGAACACTGAAGCTTTCTTT CATSSLNVNTEAFF
TRBJ1-2 TRBD1 13 TRBV6-5 . TGTGCCAGCAGTGAGACAGGGGTGGGCGGCTACACCTTC CASSETGVGGYTF
TRBJ1-2 TRBD1 14 TRBV29-1 . TGCAGCGTTTACACCGGGACAGCTAACTATGGCTACACCTTC CSVYTGTANYGYTF
TRBJ1-1 . 15 TRBV11-2 . TGTGCCAGCAGCTCCTCTGACAGCCTGAACACTGAAGCTTTCTTT CASSSSDSLNTEAFF
TRBJ1-3 TRBD1 17 TRBV9 . TGTGCCAGCAGCGACCCGGGACAGGGTGTCTCTGGAAACACCATATATTTT CASSDPGQGVSGNTIYF
TRBJ2-1 . 13 TRBV9 . TGTGCCAGCACCGGGACTGCCTACAATGAGCAGTTCTTC CASTGTAYNEQFF
TRBJ1-2 . 14 TRBV10-3 . TGTGCCATCAAGCGGGCAGGGCGAGGGTATGGCTACACCTTC CAIKRAGRGYGYTF
TRBJ2-3 . 15 TRBV9 . TGTGCCAGCAGCGTAATGAAGGGAATCACAGATACGCAGTATTTT CASSVMKGITDTQYF